A selection of T cell receptor beta chains follows, all from one sample in a study of blood T cell repertoires in COVID-19. TCRdb's table, derived via immunoSEQ multiplex PCR, lists solely in-frame clones and lacks some. The sample contains over 60,000 clones, around 77% of which appear only once. The sequencing input was peripheral blood. The receptors shown here come from an elderly man with active or convalescent COVID-19. Both conserved end residues are part of each CDR3. D genes are given only for firm matches. Clone size is stated in some rows and not others, as once, few, many or a class when expanded.

d_call	clone_size	v_call	j_call	cdr3_length	cdr3_nt	cdr3_aa
NA	many	TRBV6-5	TRBJ1-3	13	TGTGCCAGCAGAATACAGGGTTTGGACACCATATATTTT	CASRIQGLDTIYF
NA	NA	TRBV7-9	TRBJ2-2	14	TGTGCCAGCAGCCGCATCTCAGACACCGGGGAGCTGTTTTTT	CASSRISDTGELFF
NA	NA	TRBV30	TRBJ2-7	13	TGTGCCTGGAGTAAGCGTCAAGTTTACGAGCAGTACTTC	CAWSKRQVYEQYF
NA	NA	TRBV6-4	TRBJ1-1	13	TGTGCCGCCGGTTTGGGGGGGAACACTGAAGCTTTCTTT	CAAGLGGNTEAFF
NA	few	TRBV3-1/TRBV3-2	TRBJ2-7	15	TGTGCCAGCAGCCCCCTGGCGGGATCTGGCTACGAGCAGTACTTC	CASSPLAGSGYEQYF
NA	NA	TRBV6-5	TRBJ1-2	14	TGTGCCAGCAGTTACGATTGGGGGGACTATGGCTACACCTTC	CASSYDWGDYGYTF
NA	NA	TRBV4-2	TRBJ2-3	14	TGTGCCAGCAGCCAAGACGGTAGCACAGATACGCAGTATTTT	CASSQDGSTDTQYF
TRBD2	once	TRBV4-3	TRBJ2-3	16	TGCGCCAGCAGCCAAGAACCAGCGGGATACACAGATACGCAGTATTTT	CASSQEPAGYTDTQYF
TRBD2	NA	TRBV6-5	TRBJ2-7	16	TGTGCCAGCAGTTACTCTGTACAGCGGGGGGCCTACGAGCAGTACTTC	CASSYSVQRGAYEQYF
TRBD2	NA	TRBV19	TRBJ2-3	14	TGTGCCAGTTGTTTAGCGGGGGATTTCGATACGCAGTATTTT	CASCLAGDFDTQYF
TRBD1	NA	TRBV11-1	TRBJ1-2	14	TGTGCCAGCAGCTTAGTGGTGACAGGGGATGGCTACACCTTC	CASSLVVTGDGYTF
NA	NA	TRBV6-1	TRBJ1-1	15	TGTGCCAGCAGTGAAGTTGGCAGCGGCGGCACTGAAGCTTTCTTT	CASSEVGSGGTEAFF
NA	NA	TRBV7-8	TRBJ1-1	13	TGTGCCAGCAGCGATAACTTGAACACTGAAGCTTTCTTT	CASSDNLNTEAFF
TRBD2	NA	TRBV5-6	TRBJ2-1	15	TGTGCCAGCAGCTTGTTTCTAGCGGACTACAATGAGCAGTTCTTC	CASSLFLADYNEQFF
NA	NA	TRBV6-6	TRBJ1-4	16	TGTGCCAGCACAACACCAGGGCCTGCAACTAATGAAAAACTGTTTTTT	CASTTPGPATNEKLFF
NA	few	TRBV18	TRBJ1-4	19	TGTGCCAGCTCAGCCAGACAGGTTTTAACGGTTGCAACTAATGAAAAACTGTTTTTT	CASSARQVLTVATNEKLFF
NA	few	TRBV7-2	TRBJ1-5	15	TGTGCCAGCAGCCCGTGGAGTGGTTACGATCAGCCCCAGCATTTT	CASSPWSGYDQPQHF
NA	NA	TRBV21-1	TRBJ1-1	20	TGTGCCAGCAGGGACGCTGGTCAGGGGGCGAATACGAACATGAACACTGAAGCTTTCTTT	CASRDAGQGANTNMNTEAFF
TRBD1	NA	TRBV19	TRBJ1-1	18	TGTGCCAGTAGTATAGACATCCGACAGGGGTGGAGGAACACTGAAGCTTTCTTT	CASSIDIRQGWRNTEAFF
NA	NA	TRBV9	TRBJ2-7	15	TGTGCCAGCAGCGTAGAAATAGCGGCCCCCAACGAGCAGTACTTC	CASSVEIAAPNEQYF
NA	once	TRBV5-1	TRBJ2-5	15	TGCGCCAGCAGCACGCGACCGGGACAACAAGAGACCCAGTACTTC	CASSTRPGQQETQYF
TRBD2	NA	TRBV7-6	TRBJ2-1	15	TGTGCCAGCAGCGTTAGCGGGAGTGTCTACAATGAGCAGTTCTTC	CASSVSGSVYNEQFF
TRBD2	once	TRBV28	TRBJ2-1	12	TGTGCCAGTCAACTAGCGAACCATGAGCAGTTCTTC	CASQLANHEQFF
NA	NA	TRBV7-9	TRBJ2-7	14	TGTGCCAGCAGCTTAGACGGGATTCCCTACGAGCAGTACTTC	CASSLDGIPYEQYF
TRBD2	NA	TRBV7-3	TRBJ2-1	16	TGTGCCAGCAGCCGGAGTCTAGCGGGGGAATCCAATGAGCAGTTCTTC	CASSRSLAGESNEQFF
TRBD2	NA	TRBV2	TRBJ2-5	13	TGTGCCAGCAGCAGGGAGGGGCAAGAGACCCAGTACTTC	CASSREGQETQYF
TRBD2	NA	TRBV2	TRBJ2-1	16	TGTGCCAGCAGAGGATACAGCGGGGGAGATTACAATGAGCAGTTCTTC	CASRGYSGGDYNEQFF
TRBD2	NA	TRBV5-5	TRBJ2-3	16	TGTGCCAGCAGCCTCCAAGCGGGAGGGCCATCAGATACGCAGTATTTT	CASSLQAGGPSDTQYF
TRBD2	NA	TRBV2	TRBJ2-5	15	TGTGCCAGCAGTGGGACTAGCGGGACTGAAGAGACCCAGTACTTC	CASSGTSGTEETQYF
NA	few	TRBV19	TRBJ2-1	13	TGTGCCAGCAAACAGGGACCCTACAATGAGCAGTTCTTC	CASKQGPYNEQFF
NA	NA	TRBV6-5	TRBJ2-5	15	TGTGCCAGCAGTTACCAGGGTAGGGGGCAAGAGACCCAGTACTTC	CASSYQGRGQETQYF